These 9 T cell receptor beta chains share one sample of origin, sequenced in a study of T cell changes during pregnancy in multiple sclerosis. Sequencing used immunoSEQ multiplex PCR; TCRdb keeps in-frame clones, though not all of them. The table has 50,000 to 65,000 clones, over 85% seen once; the top ten hold 2.5% to 4%. Sequencing used CD8+ T cells from peripheral blood mononuclear cells, obtained in the second trimester of pregnancy. The receptors were gathered from a female donor with multiple sclerosis, enrolled in a pregnancy study.

The rearrangement joins TRBV5-5 to TRBJ2-7; D uncertain. This CDR3 region has 13 residues. CDR1 and CDR2 from the germline V gene are SGHKS and YYEKEE (reference sequence). V lost 2 bases to trimming and J lost 6 bases, with 12 bases between them. The CDR3, as DNA: TGTGCCAGCAGCTTCCTTTTGACGGGCGAGCAGTACTTC. Protein: CASSFLLTGEQYF.

This sequence joins TRBV19 and TRBJ2-1; the D is unclear. Trimming stripped 5 bases from V and 6 bases from J, with 14 bases between. CDR3 size: 14 residues. Germline CDR1 LNHDA, CDR2 SQIVND (reference sequence). The DNA for the CDR3 is TGTGCCAGTAGTGCCGGTGGGCTATTCAATGAGCAGTTCTTC. Its protein is CASSAGGLFNEQFF.

This clone was picked up one time. The chain recombines TRBV5-1 with TRBJ1-4, with TRBD1 matching 10 bases. V shed 1 base, J shed 7 bases, and the junction held 7 bases outside the gene matches. Per germline, CDR1 SGHRS and CDR2 YFSETQ. The CDR3 length is 16 residues. The CDR3 loop is CASSLWDRGISEKLFF. CDR3 nucleotide sequence: TGCGCCAGCAGCTTGTGGGACAGGGGTATAAGTGAAAAACTGTTTTTT.

V usage is TRBV7-8 and J usage is TRBJ2-7, with D possibly being TRBD2 (6 bases). CDR1 and CDR2 from the germline V gene are SGHVS and FQNEAQ. V was trimmed by 5 bases and J by 4 bases, leaving 12 bases between them. The length of the CDR3 is 13 residues. Written as DNA, the CDR3 is TGTGCCAGCAGCGGGACTCGTTTTTACGAGCAGTACTTC. This translates into CASSGTRFYEQYF.

The gene calls are TRBV19 and TRBJ2-1; D is unresolved. CDR1 is LNHDA and CDR2 is SQIVND in the germline V gene (reference sequence). The CDR3 is 12 amino acids. Trimming shortened V by 4 bases and J by 9 bases, and 10 bases separated the two germline ends. The CDR3 sequence: CASSTLGSEQFF. The CDR3 DNA is TGTGCCAGTAGTACACTCGGTAGTGAGCAGTTCTTC. Full variable domain (remainder filled in from reference TRBV19 and TRBJ2-1): DGGITQSPKYLFRKEGQNVTLSCEQNLNHDAMYWYRQDPGQGLRLIYYSQIVNDFQKGDIAEGYSVSREKKESFPLTVTSAQKNPTAFYLCASSTLGSEQFFGPGTRLTVL.

The chain uses TRBV6-1 and TRBJ2-3; D ambiguous. CDR3 size: 15 residues. The germline V and J ends were trimmed by 5 bases and 1 base, with 13 bases remaining between them. Germline-derived CDR1 and CDR2 are MNHNS and SASEGT. The CDR3 sequence is CASSSYEQGTDTQYF. CDR3 sequence (DNA): TGTGCCAGCAGTTCATACGAGCAAGGCACAGATACGCAGTATTTT.

In this sample, this clone turned up once. The chain couples TRBV27 to TRBJ2-3, with TRBD1 as a possible D gene (5 bases). Trimming cost V 5 bases and J 3 bases, with 21 bases left between them. The CDR3 runs 17 residues. The germline CDR1 and CDR2 sequences are MNHEY and SMNVEV (reference sequence). The CDR3 DNA sequence: TGTGCCAGCAGTCCCTACTCAGGGCGAAGGAATACAGATACGCAGTATTTT. Translating it yields CASSPYSGRRNTDTQYF.

This chain joins TRBV7-9 and TRBJ1-4; a weak D match, TRBD1 (6 bases). The V end was cut by 1 base, the J end by 8 bases, with 11 bases between. Per the germline V gene, CDR1 is SEHNR and CDR2 is FQNEAQ (reference sequence). The CDR3 is made up of 14 amino acids. In DNA, the CDR3 is TGTGCCAGCAGCTTAGGGTCAGGGGAGGAAAAACTGTTTTTT. It is translated as CASSLGSGEEKLFF.

V and J are TRBV11-2 and TRBJ2-3; 11 nucleotides agree with TRBD2. V lost 4 bases and J lost 8; bases outside the gene matches: 2. Germline assignment: CDR1 SGHAT and CDR2 FQNNGV. The length of the CDR3 is 13 residues. The CDR3 DNA follows: TGTGCCAGCAGCTCGGGACTAGCGGCTACGCAGTATTTT. This codes for CASSSGLAATQYF.